This T cell receptor beta chain came from a study of Tregs in tolerant kidney transplant recipients (dated by TCRdb to the late 2010s). A note on the overall study: TCRbeta sequencing was used in the study to identify donor-specific regulatory T cells before combined kidney and bone marrow transplantation, and the identified cells were then tracked after transplant. TCRbeta repertoire sequencing was used in 3 healthy controls to compare several ways of expanding Tregs specific for an allogeneic donor. What the work shows at the level of the full study, not this receptor alone: Because the study included only a small number of patients, the results must be confirmed in larger populations and under other immunosuppression protocols. Expanding Tregs with activated donor B cells appeared to identify the most biologically relevant and donor-specific TCRbeta repertoire. Although technical replication error seemed to be minimal, the question of biological reproducibility was not addressed directly.

Unstimulated Tregs (CD4+CD25+CD127-), CD4+ non-Tregs (CD4+CD25-), CD4 and CD8 cells were FACS-sorted from thawed PBMCs. Healthy control blood came either as purchased buffy coats or from healthy volunteers. Healthy control blood was separated into PBMCs by Ficoll density gradient and cryopreserved, and patient PBMCs were collected both before and after transplant. Points on this clone: Its antigen is unknown. Within one base of it there is no much larger clone, and no base qualities were kept.

Genomic DNA was extracted from sorted cells with the QIAGEN DNeasy Blood and Tissue Kit for TCRbeta CDR3 sequencing. High-throughput TCRbeta CDR3 sequencing was carried out commercially through immunoSEQ, with PCR amplification with bias correction and internal controls included. The study's own analysis went as follows. Unique productive TCRbeta sequences were defined by CDR3 nucleotide sequence where primers matched, and otherwise by CDR3 amino acid sequence together with Vbeta and Jbeta genes. To correct for sorting error, sequences found in more than one sorted population at a frequency ratio of 2:1 or less were discarded, and the remaining shared sequences were assigned to the population with the higher frequency. A sequence counted as donor-reactive if, in CFSE-low cells, the sequence had a frequency of at least 0.01% and was expanded at least 5-fold compared with unstimulated cells. Jensen-Shannon divergence, calculated on the top 100 TCRbeta sequences ranked by frequency, was used to quantify repertoire divergence. For any sample with multiple sequencing runs, sorting error was corrected in each run separately before the runs were pooled. Sourced from immuneACCESS, this table was stored by TCRdb with only in-frame sequences that have V and J called. A share of the clones is absent; for the studies checked, an unresolved V gene accounts for under half, and the remainder has no known explanation. Clonal size and the V and J genes are those of that table, whereas D and trimming came from the DNA. Present in this sample are 85,000 to 90,000 clones, approximately 90% of which were seen just once. The ten largest clones represent over 4% of the sample.

Per the germline V gene, SGHRS is the CDR1 and YFSETQ is the CDR2. Its CDR3 holds 13 amino acids, cysteine through phenylalanine. The CDR3 DNA has 39 bases and is translated from base 1. The junction shows trimming of 4 bases on V and 4 bases on J, plus 11 bases between the germline ends. The rearrangement combines TRBV5-1 with TRBJ1-1; the D region possibly corresponds to TRBD1 (6 bases align). This TCR was recovered from a human donor in good health. Material for sequencing was CD8+ T cells from blood. The CDR3 protein: CASSDRGSTEAFF. The nucleotide sequence is TGCGCCAGCAGCGATAGGGGGAGCACTGAAGCTTTCTTT.